The clone carrying this T cell receptor beta chain was found a few times. Its antigen remains unidentified. Trimming cost V 5 bases and J 3 bases; bases outside gene matches: 14. Germline V lookup: CDR1 SGHTA, CDR2 FQGNSA. The CDR3 extends over 18 amino acids. TCRdb re-derived calls from the reads in MiXCR, one entry per CDR3 protein. The repertoire includes about 55,000 distinct CDR3 sequences, around 20% of them detected once, and 64% sits in the top ten. The sample comes from a study of T cell repertoires in cytomegalovirus infection. As for the study in general: HLA-B-restricted CMV epitopes that are well studied were used alongside recently identified HLA-C-restricted ones. Indications came from public TCR beta signatures; they pointed to CMV infection and to a matching HLA type.

Broader study findings: Dominant in the ex vivo response were TCR beta clonotypes restricted by HLA-C and specific for CMV. Public TCR beta family frequency separated CMV-and-HLA carriers, including in an independent cohort.

The chain employs TRBV7-2 and TRBJ2-4; 9 bases are shared with TRBD2. The sequence was collected from a human donor in good health (CMV status not recorded). Some clones in this sample may be carry-over from other donors' samples. Sample: CD8+ T cells from cultured PBMCs, taken from culture after CMV antigen stimulation. CDR3 DNA sequence: TGTGCCAGCAGCCCCCCCCCAGCTAGCGGGGTCTTCAAAAACATTCAGTACTTC. This gives the protein CASSPPPASGVFKNIQYF.